The clone carrying this T cell receptor (beta chain) was observed a few times. The CDR3 contains 13 residues. V lost 4 bases, J lost 8 bases, and 7 bases stayed unmatched. Germline V lookup: CDR1 SGHKS, CDR2 YYEKEE (reference sequence). This sample stems from a study of blood T cell repertoires in COVID-19. Whole-study context: PBMCs, B-cell-depleted T cells, or T cells provided the cDNA or gDNA that made up the material.

Living in 20 to 30 US areas, the participants were between roughly 18 and 89 years of age. Donors in Cohort 3 who had recovered were those with two negative PCRs, healthcare professional clearance, or resolution of their symptoms. Per the authors' pipeline: Reference gene primers were amplified, and this amplification served to estimate nucleated cell counts. Sequenced by immunoSEQ multiplex PCR; TCRdb stores in-frame clones only, minus some. V and J calls and clone size are those listed in that table; D and trimming were worked out from the DNA. The sample has around 280,000 clones, roughly 85% seen once; the top ten hold 6% to 7%.

Sample: PBMCs or T cells enriched from blood (not recorded which). J is TRBJ1-2 and V is TRBV5-5, with 8 bases matching TRBD1. The source of this sequence is a woman between 40 and 50 years old who had recovered from COVID-19. CDR3 in amino acids: CASSVTGGKGYTF. CDR3 nucleotide sequence: TGTGCCAGCAGCGTAACAGGGGGAAAGGGCTACACCTTC. Based on the CDR3 plus reference TRBV5-5 and TRBJ1-2, the full variable domain is DAGVTQSPTHLIKTRGQQVTLRCSPISGHKSVSWYQQVLGQGPQFIFQYYEKEERGRGNFPDRFSARQFPNYSSELNVNALLLGDSALYLCASSVTGGKGYTFGSGTRLTVV.